Shown below are 29 T cell receptor beta chains from a single sample sequenced in a study of breast tumors, draining lymph nodes, adjacent tissues. TCRdb reprocessed the multiplex PCR reads with MiXCR, giving one entry per CDR3 protein. The sample comprises approximately 100,000 distinct CDR3 sequences, approximately 21% of which are singletons, and under 1.5% rests with the top ten. The lymph nodes were axillary draining lymph nodes from breast cancer patients. Sample: axillary lymph node tissue. The receptors stem from a female donor with breast cancer. Some clones in this sample may be carry-over from other donors' samples.

This clonotype was counted many times. V is TRBV29-1 and J is TRBJ2-1; 11 positions agree with TRBD1. Losses at the gene ends were 7 bases for V and 7 bases for J; bases not matched to a gene: 6. The CDR3 is 13 residues long. Germline CDR1 is SQVTM and CDR2 is ANQGSEA. The CDR3 coding sequence is TGCAGCGGGGGACAGGGGGGTCAAAATGAGCAGTTCTTC. Protein product: CSGGQGGQNEQFF.

This clonotype was seen at least ten times. The rearrangement joins TRBV5-1 to TRBJ2-5; 12 nucleotides match TRBD2. CDR1 is SGHRS and CDR2 is YFSETQ in the germline V gene. The junction had 4 bases not matched to a gene; V was cut back by 5 bases and J by 5 bases. This CDR3 contains 14 residues. DNA for the CDR3: TGCGCCAGCAGGACTAGCGGGGGATTTGAGACCCAGTACTTC. As protein: CASRTSGGFETQYF.

This clonotype was seen ten or more times. This chain connects TRBV7-8 to TRBJ2-5, with a weak D call TRBD1 (6 bases). This CDR3 comprises 13 residues. V was trimmed by 3 bases and J by 5 bases, leaving 10 bases between them. From germline, CDR1 is SGHVS and CDR2 FQNEAQ. The CDR3 spells CASSLSGEETQYF. CDR3 DNA sequence: TGTGCCAGCAGCTTGTCAGGGGAGGAGACCCAGTACTTC.

This chain connects TRBV30 to TRBJ2-5, with 10 nucleotides matching TRBD2. Germline trimming cut 2 bases from V and 5 bases from J; bases unmatched to any gene: 8. Germline V gives CDR1 GTSNPN, CDR2 SVGIG (reference sequence). The CDR3 totals 15 residues. The CDR3 DNA reads TGTGCCTGGAGTACTAGCGGGACGCGGGTGGAGACCCAGTACTTC. This encodes CAWSTSGTRVETQYF.

This clonotype was counted ten times or more. The V call is TRBV5-1, the J call TRBJ2-1; no definite D call. The CDR3 contains 15 residues. Germline V gives CDR1 SGHRS, CDR2 YFSETQ. V was shortened by 0 bases and J by 4 bases, with 11 bases between the two germline ends. The CDR3, as DNA: TGCGCCAGCAGCTTGGACTTAGGTGGTTACAATGAGCAGTTCTTC. Encoded protein: CASSLDLGGYNEQFF. Filled out from reference TRBV5-1 and TRBJ2-1, the complete variable domain reads KAGVTQTPRYLIKTRGQQVTLSCSPISGHRSVSWYQQTPGQGLQFLFEYFSETQRNKGNFPGRFSGRQFSNSRSEMNVSTLELGDSALYLCASSLDLGGYNEQFFGPGTRLTVL.

With respect to this clonotype: An end of the junction does not agree with germline; a read error may underlie this. This CDR3 reads CSASDRVTEAFF. The CDR3 region has the DNA TGCAGTGCTTCGGACAGGGTCACTGAGGCTTTCTTT. The rearrangement joins TRBV20-1 to TRBJ1-1; 8 bases are a match to TRBD1. In germline, CDR1 is DFQATT, CDR2 SNEGSKA (reference sequence). CDR3 length: 12 residues.

The sample holds many counts of this clonotype. V gene TRBV7-8 combines with J gene TRBJ2-5; D is uncertain. Trimming pared 0 bases from V and 1 base from J, leaving 9 bases between. Per the germline V gene, CDR1 is SGHVS and CDR2 is FQNEAQ. CDR3 length equals 15 residues. The CDR3, as DNA: TGTGCCAGCAGCTTAGCCCCCGGCTTCCAAGAGACCCAGTACTTC. Encoded protein: CASSLAPGFQETQYF.

This clonotype was detected ten times or more. CDR3 nucleotide sequence: TGCAGTGCTAGGAGGCGGCCAGAGGGCTACACCTTC. Protein: CSARRRPEGYTF. J is TRBJ1-2 and V is TRBV20-1, with no clear D. The CDR3 is made up of 12 amino acids. The germline gives CDR1 DFQATT, CDR2 SNEGSKA (reference sequence). Trimming removed 3 bases at V and 8 bases at J, with 13 bases between.

This clonotype occurred many times. The chain combines TRBV5-1 with TRBJ1-2, with 8 positions matching TRBD1. Per germline, CDR1 SGHRS and CDR2 YFSETQ. The CDR3 has 14 amino acids. Trimming cost V 0 bases and J 6 bases; bases outside gene matches: 4. The CDR3 DNA reads as TGCGCCAGCAGCTTGGCGGGCAGGGGGCATGGCTACACCTTC. Translation gives CASSLAGRGHGYTF.

This clonotype appeared many times. This chain links TRBV7-9 with TRBJ2-7; D is undetermined. CDR1 and CDR2 (germline): SEHNR, FQNEAQ (reference sequence). The CDR3 contains 14 residues. V was clipped by 1 base and J by 4 bases, with 11 bases between them. CDR3: CASSLVPNLYEQYF. The CDR3 DNA is TGTGCCAGCAGCTTAGTGCCGAACCTTTACGAGCAGTACTTC. Complete variable domain (other parts from reference TRBV7-9 and TRBJ2-7): DTGVSQNPRHKITKRGQNVTFRCDPISEHNRLYWYRQTLGQGPEFLTYFQNEAQLEKSRLLSDRFSAERPKGSFSTLEIQRTEQGDSAMYLCASSLVPNLYEQYFGPGTRLTVT.

The chain uses TRBV4-2 and TRBJ2-7; 9 nucleotides align to TRBD2. The J segment lost 3 bases and the V segment lost 4 bases, leaving 7 bases of the junction unmatched. Germline V gene sequence: CDR1 LGHNA, CDR2 YNFKEQ. The CDR3 length is 15 residues. CDR3 DNA: TGTGCCAGCAGCCCGGGAGCGGGGGGTCACTACGAGCAGTACTTC. It is translated as CASSPGAGGHYEQYF.

This clonotype was counted many times. J is TRBJ1-2 and V is TRBV7-9; TRBD1 agrees at 7 bases. The CDR3 has 13 amino acids. Unmatched junction bases numbered 4, after V lost 5 bases and J lost 4 bases. The V gene's germline CDR1 is SEHNR and CDR2 FQNEAQ (reference sequence). The CDR3 loop reads CASSRTGVYGYTF. The CDR3 nucleotides are TGTGCCAGCAGCCGCACAGGGGTCTATGGCTACACCTTC.

Only a few counts were recorded for this clonotype. One junction end does not reproduce the germline sequence, and a read error may be involved. The chain has TRBV6-5 and TRBJ1-6; no clear D gene. The CDR3 spans 13 residues. The V gene's germline CDR1 is MNHEY and CDR2 SVGAGI. The DNA of the CDR3 is TGCGCCAGCAGTGAGACACTTAATTCACCCCTCCACTTT. Amino acid sequence: CASSETLNSPLHF.

This clonotype came up many times. The rearrangement joins TRBV9 to TRBJ2-7, with D unclear. Germline loops: CDR1 SGDLS, CDR2 YYNGEE. The ends were cut back, 0 bases at V and 3 bases at J, with 7 bases in the middle. The CDR3 contains 13 residues. The CDR3 DNA reads as TGTGCCAGCAGCGTAGGGCCGTTCTACGAGCAGTACTTC. Its protein is CASSVGPFYEQYF.

The V call is TRBV5-5, the J call TRBJ1-5; no reliable D call. Germline V lookup: CDR1 SGHKS, CDR2 YYEKEE (reference sequence). V gave up 5 bases and J gave up 2 bases, with 11 bases separating them. This CDR3 spans 14 amino acids. In nucleotides, the CDR3 is TGTGCCAGCAGTTCAGACTTGCGCAATCAGCCCCAGCATTTT. This encodes CASSSDLRNQPQHF.

For this clonotype: This may come from a read error, since a much larger clone is one base off. This chain links TRBV2 with TRBJ2-1; 7 bases are shared with TRBD2. V shed 6 bases and J 2 bases; nucleotides not matched to a gene: 4. The CDR3 spans 14 residues. Germline V CDR1 and CDR2: SNHLY, FYNNEI. The CDR3 bases are TGTGCCAGCAGCAAGACTAGCCCCTACAATGAGCAGTTCTTC. Encoded protein: CASSKTSPYNEQFF.

This clonotype was counted a single time. The V and J genes are TRBV2 and TRBJ2-1, with 9 bases aligning to TRBD1. Unmatched junction bases numbered 9, after V lost 7 bases and J lost 11 bases. CDR3 length equals 13 residues. From germline, CDR1 is SNHLY and CDR2 FYNNEI. This CDR3 is CASNPTGQGKQFF. DNA for the CDR3: TGTGCCAGCAACCCTACGGGACAGGGAAAGCAGTTCTTC. The whole variable domain, filled in from reference TRBV2 and TRBJ2-1, reads EPEVTQTPSHQVTQMGQEVILRCVPISNHLYFYWYRQILGQKVEFLVSFYNNEISEKSEIFDDQFSVERPDGSNFTLKIRSTKLEDSAMYFCASNPTGQGKQFFGPGTRLTVL.

This clonotype was found a few times. This may arise from a read error, as a much more abundant clone is one base away. V gene TRBV5-5 combines with J gene TRBJ1-2; D gene uncertain. This CDR3 region has 12 residues. Germline V gene sequence: CDR1 SGHKS, CDR2 YYEKEE (reference sequence). The CDR3 protein is CASSLVFYGHTF. CDR3 DNA sequence: TGTGCCAGCAGCTTGGTGTTCTATGGCCACACCTTC. Full variable domain (missing parts from reference TRBV5-5 and TRBJ1-2): DAGVTQSPTHLIKTRGQQVTLRCSPISGHKSVSWYQQVLGQGPQFIFQYYEKEERGRGNFPDRFSARQFPNYSSELNVNALLLGDSALYLCASSLVFYGHTFGSGTRLTVV.

This clonotype showed up many times. The chain employs TRBV7-9 and TRBJ2-1; 8 bases agree with TRBD2. The V gene's germline CDR1 is SEHNR and CDR2 FQNEAQ (reference sequence). Trimming removed 5 bases from V and 1 base from J; junction bases left unmatched: 10. The CDR3 totals 17 residues. This CDR3 reads CASSARRREVSYNEQFF. The CDR3 coding sequence is TGTGCCAGCAGCGCCCGAAGGCGGGAGGTTTCCTACAATGAGCAGTTCTTC.

This clonotype was recorded many times. This chain uses TRBV4-1 with TRBJ2-7; 10 nucleotides agree with TRBD1. The CDR3 is 15 amino acids. The J segment lost 4 bases and the V segment lost 2 bases, leaving 5 bases of the junction unmatched. From germline, CDR1 is MGHRA and CDR2 YSYEKL. The CDR3 is CASSQRPGQGYEQYF. The DNA for the CDR3 is TGCGCCAGCAGCCAACGACCGGGACAGGGGTACGAGCAGTACTTC.

The rearrangement links TRBV7-8 to TRBJ2-7; 9 bases line up with TRBD1. The CDR3 spans 14 residues. CDR1 and CDR2 (germline): SGHVS, FQNEAQ. J gave up 3 bases and V 3 bases, and 3 bases lay outside the gene matches. The CDR3 reads CASSFTTGGYEQYF. CDR3 in DNA: TGTGCCAGCAGCTTTACGACAGGGGGCTACGAGCAGTACTTC.

This clonotype was seen ten or more times. The genes are TRBV20-1 and TRBJ2-7; no firm D call. With 5 bases removed from V and 4 bases from J, the gap between germline ends came to 15 bases. Germline loops: CDR1 DFQATT, CDR2 SNEGSKA (reference sequence). The CDR3 is 13 amino acids. The CDR3 DNA reads TGCAGTGCTGATGGTGGTAAAGGATACGAGCAGTACTTC. Translating gives CSADGGKGYEQYF.

This clonotype was recorded many times. The chain is built from TRBV5-1 and TRBJ1-2; TRBD1 is a possible D gene (5 bases). V was shortened by 0 bases and J by 3 bases, with 15 bases between the two germline ends. The CDR3 is 16 amino acids. Germline CDR1 and CDR2: SGHRS and YFSETQ. The CDR3 DNA reads TGCGCCAGCAGCTTGGGTCAGGGAAGTATTGACTATGGCTACACCTTC. It is translated as CASSLGQGSIDYGYTF.

This clonotype came up many times. The CDR3 region is CSVERGLGYTF. The CDR3 nucleotides read TGCAGCGTTGAAAGGGGGCTTGGCTACACCTTC. This chain connects TRBV29-1 to TRBJ1-2; 7 bases map to TRBD1. This CDR3 has 11 residues. Germline values: CDR1 SQVTM, CDR2 ANQGSEA. The J segment lost 7 bases and the V segment lost 2 bases, leaving 1 base of the junction unmatched. The full variable domain, completed using reference TRBV29-1 and TRBJ1-2, is SAVISQKPSRDICQRGTSLTIQCQVDSQVTMMFWYRQQPGQSLTLIATANQGSEATYESGFVIDKFPISRPNLTFSTLTVSNMSPEDSSIYLCSVERGLGYTFGSGTRLTVV.

This clonotype was counted ten times or more. The gene calls are TRBV10-2 and TRBJ2-3, with 8 nucleotides matching TRBD2. Germline values: CDR1 WSHSY, CDR2 SAAADI. Trimming cost V 6 bases and J 3 bases; bases outside gene matches: 5. This CDR3 comprises 14 residues. The CDR3 reads CASSLSGMTDTQYF. The CDR3, as DNA: TGCGCCAGCAGCCTTAGCGGGATGACAGATACGCAGTATTTT.

Of note for this clonotype: Being one base from a much bigger clone, this may be a read error. The rearrangement uses TRBV4-1 and TRBJ2-1; D may be TRBD2 (6 bases). Looked up from germline, CDR1 is MGHRA and CDR2 is YSYEKL. The CDR3 runs to 15 residues. The CDR3 loop reads CASSQGLVSCNEQFF. In DNA form, the CDR3 reads TGCGCCAGCAGCCAGGGACTCGTCTCCTGCAATGAGCAGTTCTTC.

This clonotype occurred many times. This chain links TRBV29-1 with TRBJ2-3, with 7 bases aligning to TRBD2. In germline, CDR1 is SQVTM, CDR2 ANQGSEA. This CDR3 spans 14 amino acids. V trimming: 7 bases; J trimming: 4 bases; junction bases outside the gene matches: 11. CDR3 in amino acids: CSARGRGGADTQYF. CDR3 DNA sequence: TGCAGCGCCCGCGGGCGGGGAGGGGCAGATACGCAGTATTTT.

This clonotype has a single count. V and J are TRBV4-2 and TRBJ2-3; D is possibly TRBD1 (5 bases). Trimming cost V 0 bases and J 2 bases, with 9 bases left between them. The CDR3 has 15 residues. Germline V CDR1 and CDR2: LGHNA, YNFKEQ. This CDR3 reads CASSQEWGTTDTQYF. The CDR3 nucleotides are TGTGCCAGCAGCCAAGAATGGGGCACCACAGATACGCAGTATTTT.

Many counts were recorded for this clonotype. CDR3 bases: TGTGCCAGCAGCTTAGTGACCGTTGGAGGAGAGACCCAGTACTTC. It codes for CASSLVTVGGETQYF. This chain links TRBV7-9 with TRBJ2-5; weak D call: TRBD2 (5 bases). V dropped 1 base and J dropped 4 bases, with 13 bases sitting between them. Germline values: CDR1 SEHNR, CDR2 FQNEAQ (reference sequence). The CDR3 contains 15 residues. Combining the CDR3 with reference TRBV7-9 and TRBJ2-5 gives the whole variable domain DTGVSQNPRHKITKRGQNVTFRCDPISEHNRLYWYRQTLGQGPEFLTYFQNEAQLEKSRLLSDRFSAERPKGSFSTLEIQRTEQGDSAMYLCASSLVTVGGETQYFGPGTRLLVL.